This T cell receptor (beta chain) was captured by sequencing in a study of shared clonotypes between healthy human individuals. The study's findings and limits: Among the subsets, naive ones generally showed larger estimated richness than memory ones. A few donors shared around 5% of their naive CD4 clonotypes.

Recent acute infections and vaccinations were absent in the healthy HIV-negative adult donors. A note on this clone: Its target is not known.

Trimming shortened V by 9 bases and J by 0 bases, and 10 bases separated the two germline ends. The CDR3 consists of 13 residues. The germline CDR1 and CDR2 sequences are SGHTA and FQGNSA. Around 32,000 T cell genomes, or roughly 180 ng DNA, went into the sorted-subset replicate PCRs. The table came from immunoSEQ multiplex PCR; TCRdb's copy has only in-frame clones and leaves some out. The sample holds over 1.4 million clones; roughly 96% are singletons and the top ten take approximately 1.1%. The chain uses TRBV7-2 and TRBJ2-3; no definite D call. The receptor comes from a man aged 30 to 45 in good health. What was sequenced was naive CD4+ T cells sorted from blood. Subset: CD45RA+ positively selected. CDR3 protein: CAREGISTDTQYF. CDR3 DNA: TGTGCCAGAGAAGGCATAAGCACAGATACGCAGTATTTT.